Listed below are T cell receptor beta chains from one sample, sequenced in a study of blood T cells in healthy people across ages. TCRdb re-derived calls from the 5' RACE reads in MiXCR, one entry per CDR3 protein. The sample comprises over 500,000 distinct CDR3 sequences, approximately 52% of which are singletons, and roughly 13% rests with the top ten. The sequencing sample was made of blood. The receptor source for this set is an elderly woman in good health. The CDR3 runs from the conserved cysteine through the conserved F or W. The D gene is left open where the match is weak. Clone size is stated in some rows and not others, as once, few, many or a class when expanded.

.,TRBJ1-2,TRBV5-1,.,CASGTYNYGYTF
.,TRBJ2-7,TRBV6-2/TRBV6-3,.,CASSQPTPTYKQYF
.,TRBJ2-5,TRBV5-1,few,CASSLGGGSANEQYF
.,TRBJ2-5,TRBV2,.,CASSADSSEQYF
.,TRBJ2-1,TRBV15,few,CATSRINNEQFF
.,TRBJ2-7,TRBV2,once,CASSDTGRGQGEQYF
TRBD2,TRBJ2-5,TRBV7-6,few,CASSLWTSGSQETQYF
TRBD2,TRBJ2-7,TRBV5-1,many,CASSLGGSISNEQYF
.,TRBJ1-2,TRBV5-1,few,CASSLAGGATASNYGYTF
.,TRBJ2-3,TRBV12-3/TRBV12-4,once,CASSRDPPATQYF
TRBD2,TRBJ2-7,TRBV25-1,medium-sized,CASSGGLAGENEQYF
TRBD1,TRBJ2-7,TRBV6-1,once,CASMRTGSSYEQYF
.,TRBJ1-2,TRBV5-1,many,CASSASGTTNYGYTF
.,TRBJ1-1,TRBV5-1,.,CASSLRGEVNTEAFF
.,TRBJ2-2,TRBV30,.,CASQTWGCTGELFF
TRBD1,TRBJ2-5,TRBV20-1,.,CSARDGTGTYVQYF
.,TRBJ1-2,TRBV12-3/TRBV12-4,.,CASVLVEGLYGYTF
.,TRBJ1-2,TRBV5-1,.,CASSLETGTSGYTF
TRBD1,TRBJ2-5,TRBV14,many,CASSQGQGEETQYF
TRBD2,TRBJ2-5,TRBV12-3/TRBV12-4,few,CASSLNGRDQETQYF
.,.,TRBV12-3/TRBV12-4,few,CASRRGFYYNEQYF
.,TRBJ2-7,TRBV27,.,CASSPRGTGLYEQYF
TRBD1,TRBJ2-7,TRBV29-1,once,CSVRTGAPREQYF
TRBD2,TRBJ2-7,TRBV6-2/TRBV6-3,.,CASSYSRTSGFSYEQYF
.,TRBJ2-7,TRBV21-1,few,CATRTGPYEQYF
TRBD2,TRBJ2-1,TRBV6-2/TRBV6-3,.,CASRPLAGTYNEQFF
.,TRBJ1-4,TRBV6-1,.,CASSERGRGLFF
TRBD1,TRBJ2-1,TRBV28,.,CASSLGTGSYNKQFF
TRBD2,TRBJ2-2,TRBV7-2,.,CASSSPRGGNSNTGELFF
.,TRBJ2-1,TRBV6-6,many,CASSFTGEQFF
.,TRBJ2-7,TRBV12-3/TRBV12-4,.,CASSTLARSSYEQYF
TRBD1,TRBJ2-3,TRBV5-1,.,CASSDRTGGMTDTQYF
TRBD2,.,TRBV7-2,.,CASSLKRGEGETQYF
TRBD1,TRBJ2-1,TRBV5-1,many,CASSQRQGNNEQFF
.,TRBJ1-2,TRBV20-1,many,CSARDGANYGYTF
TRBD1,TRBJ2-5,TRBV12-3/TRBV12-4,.,CASKPQGVETQYF
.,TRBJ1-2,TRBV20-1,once,CSASTQSANYGYTF
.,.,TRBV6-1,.,CANSEGPGSGEQYF
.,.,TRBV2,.,CASGPQGYNEQYF
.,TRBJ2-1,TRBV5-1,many,CASSPYSLDEQFF
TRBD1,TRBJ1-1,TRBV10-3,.,CAISERQGSPEAFF
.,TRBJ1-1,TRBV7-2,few,CASSRFRDLEKAFF
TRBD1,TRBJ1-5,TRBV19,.,CASRDRDNQPQHF
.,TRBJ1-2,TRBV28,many,CASSSSGGNGYTF
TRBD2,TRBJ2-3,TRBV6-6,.,CASSHLGGTTDTQYF
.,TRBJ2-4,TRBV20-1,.,CSARDHRGTAKNIQYF
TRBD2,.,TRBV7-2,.,CASSVGTSLSYNEQYF
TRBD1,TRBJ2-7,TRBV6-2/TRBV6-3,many,CASSNPPGQGTYEQYF
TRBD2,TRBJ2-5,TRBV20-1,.,CSARDLMVGGNEQYF